The 20 T cell receptor beta chains presented below share a single source sample, sequenced in a study of T cell repertoires in cytomegalovirus infection. TCRdb passed the reads through MiXCR, listing each CDR3 protein once. The table shows approximately 76,000 distinct CDR3 sequences, with more than 3.5% occurring only once. The specimen sequenced was PBMCs. Source of these receptors: a human donor in good health (CMV status not recorded). Some clones in this sample may be carry-over from other donors' samples.

This clonotype was seen many times. V usage is TRBV7-3 and J usage is TRBJ1-5, with 9 bases lining up with TRBD1. CDR1 is SGHTA, CDR2 FQGTGA, per germline. With V trimmed by 5 bases and J by 0 bases, 8 bases remained unmatched. The CDR3 covers 17 residues. The CDR3 coding sequence is TGTGCCAGCAGCAAGGACAGGGGCGATTATAGCAATCAGCCCCAGCATTTT. As protein: CASSKDRGDYSNQPQHF.

This clonotype was recorded at least ten times. V and J are TRBV7-2 and TRBJ1-1; 9 nucleotides match TRBD1. V trimming: 5 bases; J trimming: 5 bases; junction bases outside the gene matches: 6. Germline V CDR1 and CDR2: SGHTA, FQGNSA. There are 14 residues in the CDR3. The CDR3 nucleotides are TGTGCCAGCAGCCCGGTCGGACAGGGGACTGAAGCTTTCTTT. It is translated as CASSPVGQGTEAFF.

This clonotype has ten or more counts. The chain recombines TRBV7-6 with TRBJ1-1; D gene ambiguous. The CDR3 has 13 amino acids. Germline V lookup: CDR1 SGHVS, CDR2 FNYEAQ. The V end lost 3 bases, the J end lost 2 bases, and 7 bases lay between the germline ends. This chain's CDR3 is CASSFWDNTEAFF. CDR3 DNA sequence: TGTGCCAGCAGCTTTTGGGATAACACTGAAGCTTTCTTT.

The table lists this clonotype with many counts. The chain employs TRBV28 and TRBJ1-2, with 7 bases aligning to TRBD1. This CDR3 is 14 amino acids long. The V gene end was trimmed by 5 bases and the J gene end by 4 bases; junction bases not matched to a gene: 7. Germline V CDR1 and CDR2: MDHEN, SYDVKM. Here the CDR3 DNA reads TGTGCCAGCAGTCTCGGGACAGCCATCTATGGCTACACCTTC. As protein: CASSLGTAIYGYTF.

This clonotype has ten or more counts. This chain uses TRBV28 with TRBJ2-1; no definite D call. The CDR3 extends over 12 amino acids. The germline V and J ends were trimmed by 5 bases and 10 bases, with 12 bases remaining between them. Germline V gene lookup returns CDR1 MDHEN and CDR2 SYDVKM. The CDR3 DNA follows: TGTGCCAGCAGTCTCCCCTGGGCGGAGCAGTTCTTC. The encoded protein is CASSLPWAEQFF.

V is TRBV6-6 and J is TRBJ1-1; D ambiguous. V was trimmed by 7 bases and J by 3 bases, leaving 6 bases between them. CDR1 MNHNY and CDR2 SVGAGI come from the germline V gene (reference sequence). This CDR3 comprises 11 residues. For the CDR3, the DNA is TGTGCCAGCACTTCCCACACTGAAGCTTTCTTT. It specifies CASTSHTEAFF.

This clonotype occurred many times. This chain connects TRBV7-6 to TRBJ1-2; D uncertain. V gave up 3 bases and J gave up 3 bases, with 17 bases separating them. Germline V gene data show CDR1 as SGHVS and CDR2 as FNYEAQ. This CDR3 comprises 16 residues. The CDR3 is CASSFLAGRTDYGYTF. CDR3 DNA: TGTGCCAGCAGCTTCCTCGCCGGAAGAACCGACTATGGCTACACCTTC.

This clonotype appeared many times. The chain combines TRBV7-2 with TRBJ1-4; no reliable D call. Germline V gene lookup returns CDR1 SGHTA and CDR2 FQGNSA. Deletions cut 1 base from V and 4 bases from J, with 7 bases between. The CDR3 totals 14 residues. DNA of the CDR3: TGTGCCAGCAGCTTAGTACGCAGTAATGAAAAACTGTTTTTT. The encoded protein is CASSLVRSNEKLFF.

This clonotype was found a few times. V and J are TRBV15 and TRBJ2-3, with D possibly matching TRBD1 (5 bases). In germline, CDR1 is LNHNV, CDR2 YYDKDF (reference sequence). Between the trimmed V and J ends, which lost 4 bases and 6 bases, there was a span of 14 bases. CDR3 length: 14 amino acids. CDR3 nucleotides: TGTGCCACCAGCAAGGGCAACCCAGGGGATACGCAGTATTTT. It specifies CATSKGNPGDTQYF.

This clonotype was detected many times. The chain uses TRBV2 and TRBJ2-1, with a possible D match to TRBD1 (5 bases). Germline V lookup: CDR1 SNHLY, CDR2 FYNNEI. The CDR3 is 13 amino acids. The ends were cut back, 8 bases at V and 3 bases at J, with 11 bases in the middle. DNA of the CDR3: TGTGCCAGCCCCAGGGTCGGCTACAATGAGCAGTTCTTC. It specifies CASPRVGYNEQFF. The whole variable domain, remainder taken from reference TRBV2 and TRBJ2-1, is EPEVTQTPSHQVTQMGQEVILRCVPISNHLYFYWYRQILGQKVEFLVSFYNNEISEKSEIFDDQFSVERPDGSNFTLKIRSTKLEDSAMYFCASPRVGYNEQFFGPGTRLTVL.

This clonotype came up many times. The chain employs TRBV9 and TRBJ2-3; perhaps D is TRBD1 or TRBD2 (7 bases each). The CDR3 runs 14 residues. CDR1 is SGDLS, CDR2 YYNGEE, per germline. V was cut by 6 bases and J by 1 base, with 12 bases left in between. CDR3 residues: CASNRGGGTDTQYF. In DNA form, the CDR3 reads TGTGCCAGCAACAGGGGAGGGGGCACAGATACGCAGTATTTT.

This clonotype was recorded many times. The chain couples TRBV7-2 to TRBJ2-3, with TRBD2 matching over 13 bases. From germline, CDR1 is SGHTA and CDR2 FQGNSA. CDR3 length: 16 residues. The ends lost 6 bases at V and 0 bases at J; junction bases unmatched: 3. CDR3 nucleotide sequence: TGTGCCAGCAGGGGGGGACTAGCGGGGAGCACAGATACGCAGTATTTT. Translating it yields CASRGGLAGSTDTQYF.

This clonotype was recorded at least ten times. The V call is TRBV29-1, the J call TRBJ2-2; 7 nucleotides agree with TRBD1. This CDR3 region has 13 residues. J was trimmed by 7 bases and V by 4 bases; bases with no gene match: 6. The germline gives CDR1 SQVTM, CDR2 ANQGSEA. The CDR3 DNA sequence: TGCAGCGTTGGACAGGGCGGTATCGGGGAGCTGTTTTTT. It specifies CSVGQGGIGELFF.

This clonotype was detected many times. The rearrangement joins TRBV20-1 to TRBJ2-7; TRBD1 agrees at 8 bases. Trimming removed 6 bases from V and 2 bases from J; junction bases left unmatched: 3. The V gene's germline CDR1 is DFQATT and CDR2 SNEGSKA (reference sequence). This CDR3 comprises 12 residues. The CDR3 is CSARGQAYEQYF. The CDR3 DNA is TGCAGTGCCAGGGGACAGGCCTACGAGCAGTACTTC.

At least ten counts were recorded for this clonotype. The chain links TRBV4-1 to TRBJ1-1; TRBD1 agrees at 8 bases. The V segment lost 4 bases and the J segment 4 bases; nucleotides outside the gene matches: 11. CDR1 and CDR2 (germline): MGHRA, YSYEKL. The CDR3 has 16 residues. The CDR3 loop reads CASSPRTGRRGTEAFF. The CDR3 DNA reads as TGCGCCAGCAGCCCACGGACAGGGCGGCGCGGCACTGAAGCTTTCTTT.

This clonotype was detected ten times or more. The J gene is TRBJ1-6, the V gene TRBV7-9; D ambiguous. Germline lookup yields CDR1 SEHNR and CDR2 FQNEAQ (reference sequence). This CDR3 region has 14 residues. V lost 5 bases, J lost 5 bases, and 10 bases lay in between. The CDR3 DNA reads as TGTGCCAGCAGCCCAGAGGGAGATAATTCACCCCTCCACTTT. Translation gives CASSPEGDNSPLHF.

This clonotype is medium-sized by share. The chain is built from TRBV7-8 and TRBJ1-1, with D unresolved. Germline CDR1 and CDR2: SGHVS and FQNEAQ. This CDR3 region has 13 residues. The V end lost 2 bases, the J end lost 1 base, and 5 bases lay between the germline ends. As DNA, the CDR3 is TGTGCCAGCAGCTTACGAGGGAACACTGAAGCTTTCTTT. It translates to CASSLRGNTEAFF.

In its sample, this clonotype was seen many times. The chain carries TRBV18 and TRBJ2-7, with D perhaps being TRBD1 or TRBD2 (5 bases each). V gave up 4 bases and J gave up 2 bases, with 15 bases separating them. Germline V gene lookup returns CDR1 KGHSH and CDR2 LQKENI. The CDR3 has 15 residues. CDR3 region: CASSLYRDRAYEQYF. As DNA, the CDR3 is TGTGCCAGCTCACTATACCGGGACCGAGCCTACGAGCAGTACTTC. Supplemented by reference TRBV18 and TRBJ2-7, the full variable domain reads NAGVMQNPRHLVRRRGQEARLRCSPMKGHSHVYWYRQLPEEGLKFMVYLQKENIIDESGMPKERFSAEFPKEGPSILRIQQVVRGDSAAYFCASSLYRDRAYEQYFGPGTRLTVT.

This clonotype occurred many times. The V and J genes are TRBV12-5 and TRBJ1-6; TRBD1 matches 8 bases. V shed 6 bases, J shed 10 bases, and the junction held 8 bases outside the gene matches. CDR1 and CDR2 (germline): LGHNT, FRNRAP. The CDR3 length is 14 residues. CDR3 residues: CASGSGTGESPLHF. For the CDR3, the DNA is TGTGCTAGTGGCTCCGGGACAGGCGAATCACCCCTCCACTTT.

This clonotype was counted at least ten times. V and J are TRBV2 and TRBJ1-3; D gene unclear. This CDR3 comprises 13 residues. The germline CDR1 and CDR2 sequences are SNHLY and FYNNEI. V shed 8 bases and J shed 2 bases, with 10 bases lying between them. The CDR3: CASGLQAGNTIYF. The DNA for the CDR3 is TGTGCCAGCGGACTTCAAGCTGGAAACACCATATATTTT.